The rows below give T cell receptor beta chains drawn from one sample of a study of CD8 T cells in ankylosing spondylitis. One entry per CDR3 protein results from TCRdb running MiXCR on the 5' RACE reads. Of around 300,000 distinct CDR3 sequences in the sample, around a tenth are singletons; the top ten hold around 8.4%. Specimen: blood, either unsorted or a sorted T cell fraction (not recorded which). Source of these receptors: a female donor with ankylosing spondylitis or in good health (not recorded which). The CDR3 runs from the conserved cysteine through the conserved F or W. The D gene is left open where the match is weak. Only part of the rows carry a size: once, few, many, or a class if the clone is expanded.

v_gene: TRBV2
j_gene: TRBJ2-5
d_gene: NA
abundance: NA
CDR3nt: TGTGCCAGCAGAGCCGACAGCGAAGAGACCCAGTACTTC
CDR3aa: CASRADSEETQYF

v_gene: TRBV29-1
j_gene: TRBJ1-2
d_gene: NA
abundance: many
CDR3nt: TGCAGTACCAAGTTAAGGGCTTCAAACTATGGCTACACCTTC
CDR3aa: CSTKLRASNYGYTF

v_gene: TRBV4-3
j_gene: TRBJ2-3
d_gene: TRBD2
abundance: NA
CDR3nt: TGCGCCAGCAGCCAAGGGGCAGCGGGAGTCACAGATACGCAGTATTTT
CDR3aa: CASSQGAAGVTDTQYF

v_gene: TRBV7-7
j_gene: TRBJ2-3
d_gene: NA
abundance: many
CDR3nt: TGTGCTAGCAGCCCCCTGCAGCACACAGATACGCAGTATTTT
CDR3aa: CASSPLQHTDTQYF

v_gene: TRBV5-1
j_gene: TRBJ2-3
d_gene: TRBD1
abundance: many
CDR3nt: TGCGCCAGCAGCTTGGAAGGACAGGGGACAGATACGCAGTATTTT
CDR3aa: CASSLEGQGTDTQYF

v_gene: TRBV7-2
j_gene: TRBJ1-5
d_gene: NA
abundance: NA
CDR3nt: TGTGCCAGCAGCTTAGCGGAGGGAGGGGAGGGGAATCAGCCCCAGCATTTT
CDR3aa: CASSLAEGGEGNQPQHF

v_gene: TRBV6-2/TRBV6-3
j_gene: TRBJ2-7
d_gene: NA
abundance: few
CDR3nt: TGTGCCAGCAGTTACGATGAGACTAGTAGCCGCTACGAGCAGTACTTC
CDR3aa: CASSYDETSSRYEQYF

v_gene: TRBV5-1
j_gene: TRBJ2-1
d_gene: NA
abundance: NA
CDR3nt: TGCGCCAGCAGCTTAAATTTCGGGTTTATCGCGGAGAAAGCCTACAATGAGCAGTTCTTC
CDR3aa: CASSLNFGFIAEKAYNEQFF

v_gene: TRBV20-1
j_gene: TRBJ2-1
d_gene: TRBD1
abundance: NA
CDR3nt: TGCAGTGCCTGGGGACAGGGAACCTACAATGAGCAGTTCTTC
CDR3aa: CSAWGQGTYNEQFF

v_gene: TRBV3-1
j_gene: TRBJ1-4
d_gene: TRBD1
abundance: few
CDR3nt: TGTGCCAGCAGCCTGGGGACAGGCTCTAATGAAAAACTGTTTTTT
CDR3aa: CASSLGTGSNEKLFF

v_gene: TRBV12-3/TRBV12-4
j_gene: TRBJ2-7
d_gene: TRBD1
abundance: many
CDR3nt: TGTGCCACGCGACAGGGCAGCTCCTACGAGCAGTACTTC
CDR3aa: CATRQGSSYEQYF

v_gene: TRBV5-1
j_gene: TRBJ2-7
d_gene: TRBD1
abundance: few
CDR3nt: TGCGCCAGCACGGGACAGGGAAACGAGCAGTACTTC
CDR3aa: CASTGQGNEQYF

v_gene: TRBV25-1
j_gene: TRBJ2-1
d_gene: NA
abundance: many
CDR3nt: TGTGCCAGCAGTGAATCGGTCCCGAGCTCCTACAATGAGCAGTTCTTC
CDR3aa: CASSESVPSSYNEQFF

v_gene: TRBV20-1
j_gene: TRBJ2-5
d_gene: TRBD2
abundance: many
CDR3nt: TGCAGTGCTAGGGCGGGACTAGTGAGGGGTGAGACCCAGTACTTC
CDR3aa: CSARAGLVRGETQYF